This T cell receptor beta chain was sequenced for a study of T cell clones after liver transplantation. At the level of the study: Liver transplant recipients had immunosuppression withdrawal attempted within 2 years.

Germline values: CDR1 MNHEY, CDR2 SMNVEV (reference sequence). Trimming stripped 3 bases from V and 0 bases from J, with 12 bases between. The length of the CDR3 is 16 residues. TCRdb's table, derived via immunoSEQ multiplex PCR, lists solely in-frame clones and lacks some. The sample has under 55,000 clones, 70% to 90% seen once. The clonotype was recovered from a human patient who received a liver transplant. The T cells may come from the graft donor. V usage is TRBV27 and J usage is TRBJ2-4; D ambiguous. The input for sequencing was CD4+ T cells from blood, taken 24 months after liver transplant. The CDR3 DNA follows: TGTGCCAGCAGTTTTGTAGGACGGCTAGCCAAAAACATTCAGTACTTC. It yields the protein CASSFVGRLAKNIQYF.